This TCR beta chain comes out of a study of cytomegalovirus exposure and HLA in healthy donors. The PCR had 60 Vbeta and 13 Jbeta primers. In the original analysis: Later, an analysis found approximately 80 million unique TCR beta chains, and around 12 million of these were shared. Libraries were prepared by immunoSEQ multiplex PCR; TCRdb keeps only in-frame clonotypes and omits some of them. D and trimming were read from the DNA, whereas the V and J calls and clone size are those reported in that table. The table lists roughly 200,000 clones, approximately 80% of them singletons, with about 3% in the top ten. Germline CDR1 reads MDHEN; CDR2 reads SYDVKM. J was trimmed by 4 bases and V by 6 bases; bases with no gene match: 9. There are 15 residues in the CDR3.

Sequenced material: PBMCs. The chain has TRBV28 and TRBJ2-1; 7 bases match TRBD2. The TCR sequence derives from a man aged 40-50 years in good health and CMV-seropositive. CDR3 DNA sequence: TGTGCCAGCAGCTCCGGGACTACCACATACAATGAGCAGTTCTTC. Its protein is CASSSGTTTYNEQFF. The full variable domain, with the rest looked up from reference TRBV28 and TRBJ2-1, is DVKVTQSSRYLVKRTGEKVFLECVQDMDHENMFWYRQDPGLGLRLIYFSYDVKMKEKGDIPEGYSVSREKKERFSLILESASTNQTSMYLCASSSGTTTYNEQFFGPGTRLTVL.